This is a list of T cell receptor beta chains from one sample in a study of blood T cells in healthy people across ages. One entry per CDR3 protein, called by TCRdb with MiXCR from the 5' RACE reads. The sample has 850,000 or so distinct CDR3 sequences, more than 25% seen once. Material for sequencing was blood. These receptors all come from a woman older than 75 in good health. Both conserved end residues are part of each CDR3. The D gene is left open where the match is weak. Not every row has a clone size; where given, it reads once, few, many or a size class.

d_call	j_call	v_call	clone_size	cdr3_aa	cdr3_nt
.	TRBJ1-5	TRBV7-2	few	CASSLVRGKGPQHF	TGTGCCAGCAGCTTAGTCCGGGGCAAGGGGCCCCAGCATTTT
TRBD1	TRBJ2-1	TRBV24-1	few	CATSATGGRYNEQFF	TGTGCCACCAGTGCCACAGGGGGCCGTTACAATGAGCAGTTCTTC
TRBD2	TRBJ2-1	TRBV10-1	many	CASSESNSGGSYNEQFF	TGCGCCAGCAGTGAGTCGAATAGCGGGGGCTCCTACAATGAGCAGTTCTTC
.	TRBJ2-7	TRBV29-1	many	CSVGDTYEQYF	TGCAGCGTTGGGGACACCTACGAGCAGTACTTC
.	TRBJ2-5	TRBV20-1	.	CSASVPGLSKETQYF	TGCAGTGCTAGTGTTCCGGGACTCTCCAAAGAGACCCAGTACTTC
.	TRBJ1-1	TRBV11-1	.	CASSQRARGTEAFF	TGTGCCAGCAGCCAGAGGGCCAGAGGCACTGAAGCTTTCTTT
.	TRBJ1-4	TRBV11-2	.	CASSLDGRTNEKLFF	TGTGCCAGCAGCTTAGACGGGAGAACTAATGAAAAACTGTTTTTT
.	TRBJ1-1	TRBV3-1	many	CASVSRATGRTEAFF	TGTGCCAGCGTCTCAAGAGCGACAGGCAGGACTGAAGCTTTCTTT
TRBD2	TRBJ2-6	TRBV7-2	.	CASSLNIAGIPGANVLTF	TGTGCCAGCAGCTTAAACATAGCGGGTATACCTGGGGCCAACGTCCTGACTTTC
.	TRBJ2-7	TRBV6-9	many	CASSYRDVTYEQYF	TGTGCCAGCAGTTACCGGGACGTAACCTACGAGCAGTACTTC
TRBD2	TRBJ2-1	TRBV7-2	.	CASSSRTSGSDEQFF	TGTGCCAGCAGCTCCCGGACTAGCGGGAGCGATGAGCAGTTCTTC
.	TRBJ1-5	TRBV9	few	CASSPAGTSNQPQHF	TGTGCCAGCAGCCCCGCGGGGACGAGCAATCAGCCCCAGCATTTT
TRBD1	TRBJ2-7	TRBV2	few	CASRDRIYEQYF	TGTGCCAGCAGGGACAGGATTTACGAGCAGTACTTC
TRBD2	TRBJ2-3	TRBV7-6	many	CASSPGLAVSTDTQYF	TGTGCCAGCAGCCCGGGACTAGCGGTTAGCACAGATACGCAGTATTTT
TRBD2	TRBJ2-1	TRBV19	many	CASSMGRGATYNEQFF	TGTGCCAGTAGTATGGGGCGGGGGGCCACCTACAATGAGCAGTTCTTC
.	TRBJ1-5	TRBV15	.	CATSSRTAGSPQHF	TGTGCCACCAGCAGCAGGACAGCGGGAAGCCCCCAGCATTTT
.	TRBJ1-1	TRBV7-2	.	CASSKGNTEAFF	TGTGCCAGCAGCAAGGGGAACACTGAAGCTTTCTTT
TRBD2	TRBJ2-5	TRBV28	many	CASSLTSGGTETQYF	TGTGCCAGCAGCCTGACTAGCGGGGGTACGGAGACCCAGTACTTC
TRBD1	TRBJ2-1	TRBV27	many	CASRYRGYNEQFF	TGTGCCAGCAGGTACAGGGGTTACAATGAGCAGTTCTTC
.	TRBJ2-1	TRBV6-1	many	CASSVAGASSYNEQFF	TGTGCCAGCAGTGTGGCGGGGGCCAGCTCCTACAATGAGCAGTTCTTC
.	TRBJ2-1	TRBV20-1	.	CSARDQTNYNEQFF	TGCAGTGCTAGAGATCAAACCAATTACAATGAGCAGTTCTTC
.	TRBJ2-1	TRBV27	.	CASGPRRDAYNEQFF	TGCGCCAGCGGCCCTAGACGAGACGCCTACAATGAGCAGTTCTTC
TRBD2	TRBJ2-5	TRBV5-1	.	CASLPTGGEETQYF	TGCGCCAGCCTACCGACGGGGGGGGAAGAGACCCAGTACTTC
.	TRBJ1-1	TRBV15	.	CATTGLFGTEAFF	TGTGCCACGACAGGACTTTTTGGGACTGAAGCTTTCTTT
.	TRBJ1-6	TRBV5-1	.	CASSLDGGAFIDLHF	TGCGCCAGCAGCTTGGACGGGGGCGCCTTCATAGACCTCCACTTT
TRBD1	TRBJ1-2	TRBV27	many	CASSRQGAHGYTF	TGTGCCAGCAGTCGACAGGGGGCTCATGGCTACACCTTC
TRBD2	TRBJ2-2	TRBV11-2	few	CASSSAGGGPTGERFF	TGTGCCAGCAGCAGTGCGGGAGGGGGCCCGACCGGGGAGCGGTTTTTT
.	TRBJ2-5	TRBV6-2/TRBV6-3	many	CASSYSAAQETQYF	TGTGCCAGCAGTTATTCGGCAGCCCAAGAGACCCAGTACTTC
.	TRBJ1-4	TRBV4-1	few	CASSLGHGASNEKLFF	TGCGCCAGCAGCCTTGGGCACGGGGCCTCTAATGAAAAACTGTTTTTT
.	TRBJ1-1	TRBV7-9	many	CASSPRATGSRTEAFF	TGTGCCAGCAGCCCCCGGGCTACAGGCTCGCGCACTGAAGCTTTCTTT
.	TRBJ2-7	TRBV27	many	CASSLSKNSYEQYF	TGTGCCAGCAGTTTAAGTAAGAACTCCTACGAGCAGTACTTC
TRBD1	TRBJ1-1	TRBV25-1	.	CASLSRDRNTEAFF	TGTGCCAGCTTATCCCGGGACAGGAACACTGAAGCTTTCTTT
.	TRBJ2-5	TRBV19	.	CASSRDRRQETQYF	TGTGCCAGTAGTAGAGACAGGCGACAAGAGACCCAGTACTTC
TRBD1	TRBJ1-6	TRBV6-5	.	CASRKQGSYNSPLHF	TGTGCCAGCAGAAAACAGGGGTCCTATAATTCACCCCTCCACTTT
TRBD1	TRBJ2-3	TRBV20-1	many	CSARDLTGGNTDTQYF	TGCAGTGCTAGAGATCTTACAGGGGGTAACACAGATACGCAGTATTTT
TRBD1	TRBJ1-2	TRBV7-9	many	CASSSSGQGLGGYTF	TGTGCCAGCAGTAGTTCGGGACAGGGCCTCGGTGGCTACACCTTC
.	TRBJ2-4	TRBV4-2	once	CASSRGEGKNIQYF	TGTGCCAGCAGCCGCGGGGAAGGAAAAAACATTCAGTACTTC
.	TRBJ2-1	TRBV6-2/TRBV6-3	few	CAGKLSGLNEQFF	TGTGCCGGCAAGCTGTCAGGTTTGAATGAGCAGTTCTTC
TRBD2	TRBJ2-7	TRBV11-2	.	CASSTVAGGLSYNEQYF	TGTGCCAGCAGCACCGTAGCGGGGGGCCTCTCCTACAATGAGCAGTACTTC
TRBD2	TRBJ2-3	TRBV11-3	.	CASSFPLVAGETDTQYF	TGTGCCAGCAGCTTCCCCTTGGTAGCGGGGGAAACAGATACGCAGTATTTT
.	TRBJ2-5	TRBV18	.	CASSPPGRNQETQYF	TGTGCCAGCTCACCACCGGGACGGAACCAAGAGACCCAGTACTTC
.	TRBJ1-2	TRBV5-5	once	CASSWGDGNYGYTF	TGTGCCAGCAGCTGGGGGGACGGGAACTATGGCTACACCTTC
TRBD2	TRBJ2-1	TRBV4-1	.	CASSQGDFGTSPDNKQFF	TGCGCCAGCAGCCAAGGGGATTTCGGGACTAGCCCCGACAATAAGCAGTTCTTC
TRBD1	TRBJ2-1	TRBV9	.	CASGADRGRNDEQFF	TGTGCCAGCGGCGCCGACAGGGGAAGGAACGATGAGCAGTTCTTC
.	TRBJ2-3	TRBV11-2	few	CASSLDLSLASASTDTQYF	TGTGCCAGCAGCTTAGATTTGTCGCTAGCGAGTGCTAGCACAGATACGCAGTATTTT
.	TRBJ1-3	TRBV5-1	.	CASSLGQVPNTIYF	TGCGCCAGCAGCTTGGGACAGGTTCCAAACACCATATATTTT
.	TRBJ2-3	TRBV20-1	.	CSASRQESTDTQYF	TGCAGTGCTAGTCGACAGGAAAGCACAGATACGCAGTATTTT
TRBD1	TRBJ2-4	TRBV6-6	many	CASSSLNRDRENIQYF	TGTGCCAGCAGTTCCTTAAACCGGGACAGAGAAAACATTCAGTACTTC
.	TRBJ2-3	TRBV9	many	CASSRVEDTQYF	TGTGCCAGCAGCAGGGTGGAGGATACGCAGTATTTT
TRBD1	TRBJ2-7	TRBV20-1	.	CSAGPGTGGVEQYF	TGCAGTGCCGGGCCCGGGACAGGGGGAGTCGAGCAGTACTTC
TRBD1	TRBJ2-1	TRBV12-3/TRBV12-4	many	CASRETGAYYNEQFF	TGTGCCAGCAGAGAGACAGGGGCCTACTACAATGAGCAGTTCTTC
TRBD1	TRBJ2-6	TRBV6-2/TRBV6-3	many	CASSYSGNDRASYSGANVLTF	TGTGCCAGCAGTTACTCAGGGAACGACAGGGCCAGCTATTCTGGGGCCAACGTCCTGACTTTC
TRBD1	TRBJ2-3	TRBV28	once	CASGKFQGASDTQYF	TGTGCCAGCGGTAAATTTCAGGGGGCATCAGATACGCAGTATTTT
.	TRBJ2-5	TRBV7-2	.	CASSLVLTGTKETQYF	TGTGCCAGCAGCTTAGTACTCACAGGGACGAAGGAGACCCAGTACTTC
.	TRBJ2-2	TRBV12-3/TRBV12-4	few	CASSFLQGGFGTGELFF	TGTGCCAGCAGTTTCTTGCAGGGGGGCTTTGGAACCGGGGAGCTGTTTTTT
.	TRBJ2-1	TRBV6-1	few	CASSVAGALSYNEQFF	TGTGCCAGCAGTGTGGCAGGGGCCCTCTCCTACAATGAGCAGTTCTTC
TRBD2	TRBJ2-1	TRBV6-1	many	CASSPGTSGEGGQFF	TGTGCCAGCAGCCCCGGGACTAGCGGGGAGGGAGGGCAGTTCTTC
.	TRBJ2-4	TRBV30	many	CAWSVGLGVAKNIQYF	TGTGCCTGGAGTGTAGGTCTGGGGGTAGCCAAAAACATTCAGTACTTC
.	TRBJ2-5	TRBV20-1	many	CSARARRWPLTQYF	TGCAGTGCTAGAGCTAGACGGTGGCCTCTGACCCAGTACTTC
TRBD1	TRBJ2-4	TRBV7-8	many	CASSPRTGGGKNIQYF	TGTGCCAGCAGCCCCCGGACAGGGGGGGGCAAAAACATTCAGTACTTC